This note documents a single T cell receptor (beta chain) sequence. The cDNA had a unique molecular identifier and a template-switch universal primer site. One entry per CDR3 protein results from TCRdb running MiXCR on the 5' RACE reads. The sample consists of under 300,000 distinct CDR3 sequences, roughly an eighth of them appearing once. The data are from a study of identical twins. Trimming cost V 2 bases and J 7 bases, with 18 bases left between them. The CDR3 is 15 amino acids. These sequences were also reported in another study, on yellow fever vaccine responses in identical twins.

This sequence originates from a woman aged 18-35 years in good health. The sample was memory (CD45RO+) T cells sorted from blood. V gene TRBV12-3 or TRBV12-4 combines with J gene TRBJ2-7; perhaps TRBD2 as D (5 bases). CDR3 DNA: TGTGCCAGCAGTTTAAAAACCGGACTCGCCGGGGAGCAGTACTTC. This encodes CASSLKTGLAGEQYF.